The 10 T cell receptor beta chains given below trace back to one sample, sequenced in a study of T-cell reconstitution after alpha-beta-depleted transplantation in children. Researchers prepared the TCRbeta library using unique molecular identifiers, the study reports. One entry per CDR3 protein results from TCRdb running MiXCR on the PCR reads. This table has 700,000 to 950,000 distinct CDR3 sequences, 16% appearing once. The source was PBMCs, mostly from graft donor cells, collected 360 days after TCRalphabeta/CD19-depleted stem cell transplant. The source of these receptors is a male patient between 5 and 17 years old who had a stem cell transplant for acute lymphoblastic leukemia, so the T cells may come from the graft donor.

This clonotype occurred many times. The chain employs TRBV25-1 and TRBJ2-1, with 8 bases identical to TRBD2. The V gene end was trimmed by 1 base and the J gene end by 7 bases; junction bases not matched to a gene: 6. The CDR3 has 15 residues. Germline V gives CDR1 MGHDK, CDR2 SYGVNS. The CDR3 here is CASSEFAGRGNEQFF. In DNA, the CDR3 is TGTGCCAGCAGTGAATTTGCCGGGAGGGGGAATGAGCAGTTCTTC.

V is TRBV2 and J is TRBJ1-2, with unresolved D. Trimming took off 7 bases at V and 1 base at J, with 10 bases between the two ends. From germline, CDR1 is SNHLY and CDR2 FYNNEI. The CDR3 sequence is 13 residues long. Here the CDR3 reads CASITDHNYGYTF. Here the CDR3 DNA reads TGTGCCAGCATCACGGACCATAACTATGGCTACACCTTC.

V usage is TRBV19 and J usage is TRBJ2-3; 15 nucleotides align to TRBD2. With V trimmed by 6 bases and J by 5 bases, 6 bases remained unmatched. This CDR3 spans 16 amino acids. CDR1 and CDR2 from the germline V gene are LNHDA and SQIVND (reference sequence). Here the CDR3 reads CASRDPGLAGGDTQYF. CDR3 nucleotide sequence: TGTGCCAGTAGAGATCCGGGACTAGCGGGAGGAGATACGCAGTATTTT. Full variable domain (outside the CDR3, taken from reference TRBV19 and TRBJ2-3): DGGITQSPKYLFRKEGQNVTLSCEQNLNHDAMYWYRQDPGQGLRLIYYSQIVNDFQKGDIAEGYSVSREKKESFPLTVTSAQKNPTAFYLCASRDPGLAGGDTQYFGPGTRLTVL.

This clonotype was recorded a few times. V gene TRBV5-1 combines with J gene TRBJ2-5, with D tentatively TRBD1 or TRBD2 (5 bases each). Germline-derived CDR1 and CDR2 are SGHRS and YFSETQ. Trimming removed 3 bases at V and 4 bases at J, with 16 bases between. The length of the CDR3 is 15 residues. DNA of the CDR3: TGCGCCAGCAGCTCCCAGGGACCTCGAGCAGAGACCCAGTACTTC. Translating it yields CASSSQGPRAETQYF. The entire variable domain, with the rest obtained from reference TRBV5-1 and TRBJ2-5, is as follows: KAGVTQTPRYLIKTRGQQVTLSCSPISGHRSVSWYQQTPGQGLQFLFEYFSETQRNKGNFPGRFSGRQFSNSRSEMNVSTLELGDSALYLCASSSQGPRAETQYFGPGTRLLVL.

This clonotype was counted at least ten times. The chain couples TRBV28 to TRBJ1-2, with D perhaps matching TRBD1 (5 bases). The CDR3 covers 12 residues. V shed 6 bases and J shed 8 bases, with 13 bases lying between them. Germline loops: CDR1 MDHEN, CDR2 SYDVKM. The DNA for the CDR3 is TGTGCCAGCAGCCCCCAGGGAAGGGGCTACACCTTC. Its protein is CASSPQGRGYTF.

The sample holds one count of this clonotype. The CDR3 loop reads CASSYSYTLNTEAFF. The CDR3 DNA follows: TGTGCCAGCAGTTACTCGTACACTTTGAACACTGAAGCTTTCTTT. This sequence joins TRBV6-2 or TRBV6-3 and TRBJ1-1; D call uncertain. The CDR3 has 15 residues. Germline-derived CDR1 and CDR2 are MNHEY and SVGEGT. Trimming shortened V by 0 bases and J by 0 bases, and 8 bases separated the two germline ends.

The sample holds a few counts of this clonotype. The chain employs TRBV20-1 and TRBJ2-1; possibly TRBD1 or TRBD2 for D (5 bases each). In germline, CDR1 is DFQATT, CDR2 SNEGSKA (reference sequence). This CDR3 has 15 residues. The germline V and J ends were trimmed by 0 bases and 2 bases, with 11 bases remaining between them. DNA of the CDR3: TGCAGTGCTAGAGATCCAGGGCGGGCCTACAATGAGCAGTTCTTC. Translating it yields CSARDPGRAYNEQFF.

This clonotype was observed a handful of times. The chain joins TRBV5-5 to TRBJ2-3, with 12 bases lining up with TRBD2. Germline lookup yields CDR1 SGHKS and CDR2 YYEKEE (reference sequence). The CDR3 totals 18 residues. The V segment lost 0 bases and the J segment 3 bases; nucleotides outside the gene matches: 8. The CDR3 DNA reads as TGTGCCAGCAGCTTGGCACGGACTAGCGGGATCACTACAGATACGCAGTATTTT. This gives the protein CASSLARTSGITTDTQYF.

This clonotype has just one count. The V and J genes are TRBV7-9 and TRBJ2-7, with TRBD1 matching over 9 bases. Germline CDR1 reads SEHNR; CDR2 reads FQNEAQ (reference sequence). Trimming at V came to 8 bases and at J to 7 bases, leaving 6 bases not matched to a gene. The CDR3 spans 12 residues. The CDR3 DNA is TGTGCCAGCCGGGACAGGGATAGGGAGCAGTACGTC. Translation: CASRDRDREQYV.

The CDR3 protein is CASSPLLSSYNEQFF. The CDR3, as DNA: TGTGCCAGCAGTCCCCTTTTAAGCTCCTACAATGAGCAGTTCTTC. The V call is TRBV12-3 or TRBV12-4, the J call TRBJ2-1; D gene unclear. Trimming left V 5 bases short and J 0 bases short, with 11 bases between. The CDR3 is made up of 15 amino acids.